The 21 T cell receptor beta chains below come from one sample, sequenced in a study of T cells in Graves' hyperthyroidism and ophthalmopathy. Amplification of TCR beta CDR3 regions used RNA as the template. HTBI primers were the set used in a first-round RT-PCR of the TCR CDR3. TCRdb used MiXCR to reprocess the multiplex PCR reads, holding one entry per CDR3 protein. The sample has a few hundred thousand distinct CDR3 sequences, around 20% seen once; the top ten hold roughly 44%. The specimen was blood. These receptors came from a man aged 35 to 55 with Graves' hyperthyroidism.

In this sample, this clonotype turned up many times. The rearrangement joins TRBV7-9 to TRBJ2-5; 9 bases fit TRBD2. The V gene's germline CDR1 is SEHNR and CDR2 FQNEAQ (reference sequence). This CDR3 comprises 16 residues. The ends lost 0 bases at V and 2 bases at J; junction bases unmatched: 4. The CDR3 bases are TGTGCCAGCAGCTTAGCCGGCGGGGGGGGACAAGAGACCCAGTACTTC. Protein product: CASSLAGGGGQETQYF.

This clonotype occurred many times. The gene calls are TRBV20-1 and TRBJ2-1, with D possibly matching TRBD1 (6 bases). The CDR3 runs to 14 residues. Trimming took 5 bases from V and 0 from J, leaving 11 bases between them. The germline gives CDR1 DFQATT, CDR2 SNEGSKA (reference sequence). CDR3 DNA sequence: TGCAGTGCTCAAGGGGGAAGCTCCTACAATGAGCAGTTCTTC. Translated, it gives CSAQGGSSYNEQFF.

This clonotype came up many times. V gene TRBV7-2 combines with J gene TRBJ2-7; TRBD2 agrees at 8 bases. J lost 6 bases, V lost 5 bases, and 9 bases had no gene match. This CDR3 contains 14 residues. CDR1 is SGHTA and CDR2 is FQGNSA in the germline V gene. The CDR3 here is CASSAYQGLGEQYF. CDR3 DNA: TGTGCCAGCAGCGCCTACCAGGGACTAGGCGAGCAGTACTTC.

This clonotype came up many times. This chain links TRBV28 with TRBJ2-7; D perhaps matches TRBD1 (5 bases). The V end lost 3 bases, the J end lost 8 bases, and 11 bases lay between the germline ends. Germline V gene data show CDR1 as MDHEN and CDR2 as SYDVKM. CDR3 size: 12 residues. The CDR3 DNA is TGTGCCAGCAGTTTGCAGGGAATAAAGCAGTACTTC. It translates to CASSLQGIKQYF. Full variable domain (remainder filled in from reference TRBV28 and TRBJ2-7): DVKVTQSSRYLVKRTGEKVFLECVQDMDHENMFWYRQDPGLGLRLIYFSYDVKMKEKGDIPEGYSVSREKKERFSLILESASTNQTSMYLCASSLQGIKQYFGPGTRLTVT.

This clonotype was seen a handful of times. This rearrangement joins TRBV5-5 to TRBJ2-2; 9 nucleotides align to TRBD1. The germline CDR1 and CDR2 sequences are SGHKS and YYEKEE (reference sequence). The V gene end was trimmed by 0 bases and the J gene end by 6 bases; junction bases not matched to a gene: 15. The CDR3 runs to 19 residues. DNA of the CDR3: TGTGCCAGCAGCTTGGTGGTCATGATCGGGACAGGGATTTCCGGGGAGCTGTTTTTT. This encodes CASSLVVMIGTGISGELFF.

This clonotype was recorded a few times. At one end the junction does not follow the germline gene, possibly because of a read error. J is TRBJ2-7 and V is TRBV9; possibly TRBD1 for D (6 bases). CDR1 and CDR2 (germline): SGDLS, YYNGEE. The CDR3 runs 15 residues. This CDR3 is CASSAQITGSSEQYF. CDR3 sequence (DNA): TGTGCCAGCAGCGCCCAAATCACAGGGTCCTCCGAGCAGTACTTC.

Ten or more counts support this clonotype. DNA of the CDR3: TGTGCCAGCAGTCCCGCGGACAGCTACTATGGCTACACCTTC. Amino acids: CASSPADSYYGYTF. This rearrangement joins TRBV6-2 or TRBV6-3 to TRBJ1-2; possible D gene TRBD1, 6 bases. Germline values: CDR1 MNHEY, CDR2 SVGEGT. The ends were cut back, 5 bases at V and 3 bases at J, with 13 bases in the middle. This CDR3 spans 14 amino acids.

This clonotype appeared a few times. V usage is TRBV5-1 and J usage is TRBJ1-1; TRBD1 is a possible D gene (6 bases). The germline V gene has CDR1 SGHRS and CDR2 YFSETQ. The CDR3 has 14 residues. V was shortened by 4 bases and J by 1 base, with 11 bases between the two germline ends. The chain's CDR3 is CASSPTGQNTEAFF. The CDR3 nucleotides are TGCGCCAGCAGCCCGACGGGACAGAACACTGAAGCTTTCTTT.

This chain joins TRBV9 and TRBJ1-3; no clear D. V was clipped by 1 base and J by 3 bases, with 14 bases between them. The CDR3 covers 16 residues. Germline V CDR1 and CDR2: SGDLS, YYNGEE. CDR3 sequence (DNA): TGTGCCAGCAGCGTACTACCAGGCACAAATGGAAACACCATATATTTT. This gives the protein CASSVLPGTNGNTIYF.

This clonotype was seen at least ten times. The V and J genes are TRBV20-1 and TRBJ2-5; possible D gene TRBD1, 5 bases. Germline assignment: CDR1 DFQATT and CDR2 SNEGSKA (reference sequence). With 3 bases removed from V and 1 base from J, the gap between germline ends came to 9 bases. This CDR3 comprises 13 residues. The CDR3 spells CSASRDFQETQYF. CDR3 sequence (DNA): TGCAGTGCTAGCAGGGATTTCCAAGAGACCCAGTACTTC.

This clonotype was recorded at least ten times. V is TRBV7-2 and J is TRBJ1-5, with 8 bases matching TRBD1. Trimming at V came to 4 bases and at J to 5 bases, leaving 7 bases not matched to a gene. CDR3 length equals 15 residues. Germline V lookup: CDR1 SGHTA, CDR2 FQGNSA. The CDR3 loop is CASSSGQDIYQPQHF. As DNA, the CDR3 is TGTGCCAGCAGCTCGGGACAGGATATCTATCAGCCCCAGCATTTT.

This clonotype was counted ten times or more. CDR3 sequence: CASSLSPTEGGYTF. CDR3 sequence (DNA): TGTGCCAGCAGTTTGAGCCCAACCGAGGGGGGCTACACCTTC. V and J are TRBV28 and TRBJ1-2; D is perhaps TRBD1 (5 bases). CDR3 length: 14 residues. Trimming took off 3 bases at V and 8 bases at J, with 16 bases between the two ends. Germline V lookup: CDR1 MDHEN, CDR2 SYDVKM.

The chain couples TRBV20-1 to TRBJ2-1; TRBD2 matches at 8 bases. Germline CDR1 and CDR2: DFQATT and SNEGSKA (reference sequence). This CDR3 region has 13 residues. J lost 8 bases, V lost 3 bases, and 6 bases had no gene match. The CDR3: CSASPSGLYEQFF. DNA of the CDR3: TGCAGTGCTAGCCCTAGCGGGTTGTATGAGCAGTTCTTC.

At least ten counts were recorded for this clonotype. This chain connects TRBV12-5 to TRBJ2-1; TRBD1 aligns across 9 bases. This CDR3 region has 14 residues. V lost 1 base, J lost 9 bases, and 4 bases stayed unmatched. Per the germline V gene, CDR1 is LGHNT and CDR2 is FRNRAP. The CDR3 protein is CASGLGTGVGEQFF. CDR3 nucleotides: TGTGCTAGTGGTTTGGGGACAGGGGTCGGTGAGCAGTTCTTC.

At least ten counts were recorded for this clonotype. This sequence joins TRBV29-1 and TRBJ2-3, with 7 bases fitting TRBD2. Germline values: CDR1 SQVTM, CDR2 ANQGSEA. The CDR3 length is 14 residues. V dropped 6 bases and J dropped 2; count of bases not matched to a gene: 8. CDR3 DNA: TGCAGCGTGGGCGAGAGCGGGACCACAGATACGCAGTATTTT. It translates to CSVGESGTTDTQYF.

The chain carries TRBV6-2 or TRBV6-3 and TRBJ2-2; 9 bases agree with TRBD1. Germline V gives CDR1 MNHEY, CDR2 SVGEGT. V shed 6 bases and J 1 base; nucleotides not matched to a gene: 9. CDR3 length: 17 amino acids. In DNA, the CDR3 is TGTGCCAGCAGCTCTCACACAGGGGGCCAGAACACCGGGGAGCTGTTTTTT. Translated, it gives CASSSHTGGQNTGELFF.

This sequence joins TRBV5-1 and TRBJ1-3; TRBD1 matches 8 bases. The length of the CDR3 is 16 residues. Losses at the gene ends were 3 bases for V and 4 bases for J; bases not matched to a gene: 9. The germline V gene encodes CDR1 SGHRS and CDR2 YFSETQ. The CDR3 sequence: CASSSTGAAQGNTIYF. CDR3 DNA: TGCGCCAGCAGCTCGACAGGGGCCGCCCAAGGAAACACCATATATTTT. Full variable domain (outside the CDR3, taken from reference TRBV5-1 and TRBJ1-3): KAGVTQTPRYLIKTRGQQVTLSCSPISGHRSVSWYQQTPGQGLQFLFEYFSETQRNKGNFPGRFSGRQFSNSRSEMNVSTLELGDSALYLCASSSTGAAQGNTIYFGEGSWLTVV.

This clonotype occurred a few times. The chain couples TRBV7-3 to TRBJ2-1, with 14 bases aligning to TRBD2. The CDR3 sequence is 15 residues long. Germline V gene sequence: CDR1 SGHTA, CDR2 FQGTGA. With V trimmed by 5 bases and J by 5 bases, 2 bases remained unmatched. CDR3 region: CASSRLAGGHNEQFF. The DNA for the CDR3 is TGTGCCAGCAGCCGACTAGCGGGGGGGCACAATGAGCAGTTCTTC.

The table lists this clonotype with many counts. The genes are TRBV29-1 and TRBJ2-3; 8 nucleotides line up with TRBD2. V lost 7 bases to trimming and J lost 1 base; unmatched junction nucleotides: 7. Germline lookup yields CDR1 SQVTM and CDR2 ANQGSEA. The CDR3 extends over 14 amino acids. CDR3 in amino acids: CSAGGARGTDTQYF. As DNA, the CDR3 is TGCAGCGCGGGGGGGGCCAGGGGCACAGATACGCAGTATTTT.

This clonotype occurred many times. This chain links TRBV15 with TRBJ2-6, with D unresolved. CDR3 length: 16 residues. Germline CDR1 and CDR2: LNHNV and YYDKDF (reference sequence). Trimming cost V 5 bases and J 0 bases, with 11 bases left between them. The CDR3 reads CATSSQVPSGANVLTF. Written as DNA, the CDR3 is TGTGCCACCAGCTCGCAGGTTCCCTCTGGGGCCAACGTCCTGACTTTC. Filled out from reference TRBV15 and TRBJ2-6, the complete variable domain reads DAMVIQNPRYQVTQFGKPVTLSCSQTLNHNVMYWYQQKSSQAPKLLFHYYDKDFNNEADTPDNFQSRRPNTSFCFLDIRSPGLGDTAMYLCATSSQVPSGANVLTFGAGSRLTVL.

This clonotype occurred many times. The chain couples TRBV12-3 or TRBV12-4 to TRBJ1-6, with D perhaps matching TRBD1 (6 bases). The CDR3 length is 13 residues. V lost 6 bases to trimming and J lost 8 bases, with 11 bases between them. The CDR3 sequence is CASRTGVDSPLHF. The CDR3 DNA reads as TGTGCCAGCAGGACAGGCGTGGATTCACCCCTCCACTTT.